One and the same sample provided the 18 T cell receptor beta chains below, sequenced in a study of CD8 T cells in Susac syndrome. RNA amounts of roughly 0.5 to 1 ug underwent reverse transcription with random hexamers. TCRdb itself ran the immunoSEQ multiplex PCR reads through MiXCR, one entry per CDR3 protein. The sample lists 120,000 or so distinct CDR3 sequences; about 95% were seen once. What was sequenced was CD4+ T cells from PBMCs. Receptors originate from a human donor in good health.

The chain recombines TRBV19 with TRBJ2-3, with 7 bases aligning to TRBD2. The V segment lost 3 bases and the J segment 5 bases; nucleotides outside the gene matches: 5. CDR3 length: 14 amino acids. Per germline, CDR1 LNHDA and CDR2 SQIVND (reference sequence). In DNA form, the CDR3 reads TGTGCCAGTAGTATGAGCGGGGAGGGAGATACGCAGTATTTT. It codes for CASSMSGEGDTQYF.

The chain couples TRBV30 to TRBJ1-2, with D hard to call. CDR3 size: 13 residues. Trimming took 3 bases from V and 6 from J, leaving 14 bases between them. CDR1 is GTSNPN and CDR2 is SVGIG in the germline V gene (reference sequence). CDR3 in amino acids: CAWSNGRIHGYTF. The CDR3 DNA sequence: TGTGCCTGGAGCAACGGCAGGATCCATGGCTACACCTTC.

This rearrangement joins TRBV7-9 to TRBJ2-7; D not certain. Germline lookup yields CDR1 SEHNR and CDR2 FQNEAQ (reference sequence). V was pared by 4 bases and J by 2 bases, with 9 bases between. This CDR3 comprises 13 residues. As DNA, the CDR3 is TGTGCCAGCAGCTCGGAAACGGCCTACGAGCAGTACTTC. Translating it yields CASSSETAYEQYF. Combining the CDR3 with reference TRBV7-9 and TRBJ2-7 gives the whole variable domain DTGVSQNPRHKITKRGQNVTFRCDPISEHNRLYWYRQTLGQGPEFLTYFQNEAQLEKSRLLSDRFSAERPKGSFSTLEIQRTEQGDSAMYLCASSSETAYEQYFGPGTRLTVT.

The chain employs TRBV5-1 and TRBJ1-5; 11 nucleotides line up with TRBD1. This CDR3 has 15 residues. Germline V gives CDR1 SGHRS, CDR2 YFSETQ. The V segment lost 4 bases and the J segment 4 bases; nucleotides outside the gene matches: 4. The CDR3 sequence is CASSMGQGGNQPQHF. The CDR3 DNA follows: TGCGCCAGCAGCATGGGACAGGGGGGGAATCAGCCCCAGCATTTT. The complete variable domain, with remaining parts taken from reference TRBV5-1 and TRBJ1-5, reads KAGVTQTPRYLIKTRGQQVTLSCSPISGHRSVSWYQQTPGQGLQFLFEYFSETQRNKGNFPGRFSGRQFSNSRSEMNVSTLELGDSALYLCASSMGQGGNQPQHFGDGTRLSIL.

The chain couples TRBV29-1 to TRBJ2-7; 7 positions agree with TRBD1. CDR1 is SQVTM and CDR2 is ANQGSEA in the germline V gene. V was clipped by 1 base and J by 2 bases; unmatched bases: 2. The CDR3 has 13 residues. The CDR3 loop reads CSVEGQGAYEQYF. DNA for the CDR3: TGCAGCGTTGAAGGACAGGGAGCCTACGAGCAGTACTTC.

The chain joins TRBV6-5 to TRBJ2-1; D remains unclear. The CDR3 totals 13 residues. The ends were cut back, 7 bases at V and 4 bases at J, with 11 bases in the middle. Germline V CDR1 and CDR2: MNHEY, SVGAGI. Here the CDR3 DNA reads TGTGCCAGCACCGTTGCTGGGTACAATGAGCAGTTCTTC. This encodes CASTVAGYNEQFF.

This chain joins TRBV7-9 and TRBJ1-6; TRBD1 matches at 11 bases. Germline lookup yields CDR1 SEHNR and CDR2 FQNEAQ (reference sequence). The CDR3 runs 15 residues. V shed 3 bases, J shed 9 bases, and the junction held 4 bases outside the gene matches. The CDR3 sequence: CASSFSGTGGSPLHF. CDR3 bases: TGTGCCAGCAGCTTTTCCGGGACAGGGGGTTCACCCCTCCACTTT. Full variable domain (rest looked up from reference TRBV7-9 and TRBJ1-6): DTGVSQNPRHKITKRGQNVTFRCDPISEHNRLYWYRQTLGQGPEFLTYFQNEAQLEKSRLLSDRFSAERPKGSFSTLEIQRTEQGDSAMYLCASSFSGTGGSPLHFGNGTRLTVT.

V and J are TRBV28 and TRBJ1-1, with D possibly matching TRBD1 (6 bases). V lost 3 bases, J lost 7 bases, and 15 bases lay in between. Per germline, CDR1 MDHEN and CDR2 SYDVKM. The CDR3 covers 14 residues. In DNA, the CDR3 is TGTGCCAGCAGTTTTTCGGGGGGCGGCGGTGAAGCTTTCTTT. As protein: CASSFSGGGGEAFF.

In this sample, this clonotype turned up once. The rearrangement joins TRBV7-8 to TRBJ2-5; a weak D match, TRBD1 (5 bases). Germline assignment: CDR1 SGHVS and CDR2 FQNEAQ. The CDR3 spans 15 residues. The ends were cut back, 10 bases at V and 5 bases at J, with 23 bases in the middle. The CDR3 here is CATVKKGAGMETQYF. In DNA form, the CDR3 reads TGTGCCACCGTAAAAAAAGGGGCCGGAATGGAGACCCAGTACTTC. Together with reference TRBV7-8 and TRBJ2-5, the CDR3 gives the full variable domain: GAGVSQSPRYKVAKRGQDVALRCDPISGHVSLFWYQQALGQGPEFLTYFQNEAQLDKSGLPSDRFFAERPEGSVSTLKIQRTQQEDSAVYLCATVKKGAGMETQYFGPGTRLLVL.

In DNA, the CDR3 is TGTGCCAGCAGCCCAGGGACTAGAGGCGGTGAGCAGTTCTTC. The encoded protein is CASSPGTRGGEQFF. The chain uses TRBV11-2 and TRBJ2-1, with 8 bases identical to TRBD2. Per the germline V gene, CDR1 is SGHAT and CDR2 is FQNNGV. CDR3 size: 14 residues. The junction had 9 bases not matched to a gene; V was cut back by 5 bases and J by 9 bases. Full variable domain (rest looked up from reference TRBV11-2 and TRBJ2-1): EAGVAQSPRYKIIEKRQSVAFWCNPISGHATLYWYQQILGQGPKLLIQFQNNGVVDDSQLPKDRFSAERLKGVDSTLKIQPAKLEDSAVYLCASSPGTRGGEQFFGPGTRLTVL.

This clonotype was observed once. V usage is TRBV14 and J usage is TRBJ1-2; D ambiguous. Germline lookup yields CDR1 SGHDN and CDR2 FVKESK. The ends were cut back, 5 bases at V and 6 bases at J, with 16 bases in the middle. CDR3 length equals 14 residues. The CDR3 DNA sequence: TGTGCCAGCAGCGGCCGATTGGGGAGAGATGGCTACACCTTC. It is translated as CASSGRLGRDGYTF.

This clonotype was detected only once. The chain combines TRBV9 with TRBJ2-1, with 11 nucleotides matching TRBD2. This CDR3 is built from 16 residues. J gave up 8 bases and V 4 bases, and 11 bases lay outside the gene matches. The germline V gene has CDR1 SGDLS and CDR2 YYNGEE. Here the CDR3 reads CASSPGTSGRLYEQFF. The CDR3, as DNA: TGTGCCAGCAGCCCCGGGACTAGCGGACGTTTGTATGAGCAGTTCTTC.

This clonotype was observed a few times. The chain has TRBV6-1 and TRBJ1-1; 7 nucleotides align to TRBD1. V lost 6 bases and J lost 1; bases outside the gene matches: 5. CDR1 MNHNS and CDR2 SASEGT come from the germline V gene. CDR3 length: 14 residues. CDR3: CASSRQGQNTEAFF. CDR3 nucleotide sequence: TGTGCCAGCAGCCGACAGGGCCAGAACACTGAAGCTTTCTTT.

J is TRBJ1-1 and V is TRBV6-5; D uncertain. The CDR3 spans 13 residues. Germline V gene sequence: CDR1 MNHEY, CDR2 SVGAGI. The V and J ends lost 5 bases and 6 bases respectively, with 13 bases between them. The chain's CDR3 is CASSATGLAEAFF. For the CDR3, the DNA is TGTGCCAGCAGTGCGACCGGACTGGCTGAAGCTTTCTTT.

The CDR3 DNA reads TGTGCCAGCAGCTTGGAGGTAGCGGGAGGGAAGGAGCAGTTCTTC. Its translation is CASSLEVAGGKEQFF. The genes are TRBV5-4 and TRBJ2-1; 11 bases fit TRBD2. The V and J ends lost 0 bases and 10 bases, in that order; junction bases with no gene match: 6. CDR1 and CDR2 (germline): SGHNT, YYREEE (reference sequence). The CDR3 sequence is 15 residues long.

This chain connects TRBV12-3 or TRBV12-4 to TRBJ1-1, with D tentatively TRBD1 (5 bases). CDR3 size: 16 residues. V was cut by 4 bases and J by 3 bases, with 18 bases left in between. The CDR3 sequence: CASSSPHRRVYTEAFF. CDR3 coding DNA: TGTGCCAGCAGTTCCCCCCACAGGCGAGTCTACACTGAAGCTTTCTTT.

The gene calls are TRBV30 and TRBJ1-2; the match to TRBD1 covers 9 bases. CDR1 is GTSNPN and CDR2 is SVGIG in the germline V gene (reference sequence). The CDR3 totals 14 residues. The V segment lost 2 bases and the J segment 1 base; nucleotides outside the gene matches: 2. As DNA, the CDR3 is TGTGCCTGGAGTACGGGACAGGGTAACTATGGCTACACCTTC. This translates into CAWSTGQGNYGYTF.

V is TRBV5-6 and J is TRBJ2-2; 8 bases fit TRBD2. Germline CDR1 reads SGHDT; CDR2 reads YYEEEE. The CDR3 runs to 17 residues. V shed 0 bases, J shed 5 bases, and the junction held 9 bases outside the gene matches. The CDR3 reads CASSLAGGSGDTGELFF. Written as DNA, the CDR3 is TGTGCCAGCAGCTTGGCAGGTGGTAGCGGGGATACCGGGGAGCTGTTTTTT.